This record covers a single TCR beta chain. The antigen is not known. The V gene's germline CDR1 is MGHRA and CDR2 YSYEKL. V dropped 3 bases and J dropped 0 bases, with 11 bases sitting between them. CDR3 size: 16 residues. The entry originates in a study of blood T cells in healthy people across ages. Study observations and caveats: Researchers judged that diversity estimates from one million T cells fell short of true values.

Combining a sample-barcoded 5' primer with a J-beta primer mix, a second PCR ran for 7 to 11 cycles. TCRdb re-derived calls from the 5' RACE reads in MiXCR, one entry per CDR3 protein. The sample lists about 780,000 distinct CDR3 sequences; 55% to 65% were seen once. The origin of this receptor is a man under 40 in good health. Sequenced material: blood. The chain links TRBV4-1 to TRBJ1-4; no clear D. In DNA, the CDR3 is TGCGCCAGCAGCCACTTAAAGGCTCCAACTAATGAAAAACTGTTTTTT. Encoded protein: CASSHLKAPTNEKLFF.